The 32 T cell receptor beta chains below were found in one sample sequenced in a study of T-cell reconstitution after alpha-beta-depleted transplantation in children. The authors prepared the TCRbeta library with unique molecular identifiers. MiXCR was run by TCRdb on the PCR reads, yielding one entry per CDR3 protein. Here the sample spans about 980,000 distinct CDR3 sequences, about 29% being singletons. Sequenced here: PBMCs, mostly from graft donor cells, sampled 360 days after TCRalphabeta/CD19-depleted stem cell transplant. Source of these receptors: a boy in the first two years of life who had a stem cell transplant for SCID, so the T cells may come from the graft donor.

This clonotype was detected only a few times. This chain links TRBV5-1 with TRBJ2-5; D is possibly TRBD2 (6 bases). The CDR3 sequence is 15 residues long. Germline assignment: CDR1 SGHRS and CDR2 YFSETQ. The V end lost 4 bases, the J end lost 7 bases, and 20 bases lay between the germline ends. CDR3 sequence (DNA): TGCGCCAGCAGCGCGGGACCCTCGAGAGTGGGGACCCAGTACTTC. This translates into CASSAGPSRVGTQYF.

This clonotype was recorded once. Because the CDR3 is missing its conserved closing phenylalanine or tryptophan, this is likely a read error. The chain combines TRBV6-2 or TRBV6-3 with TRBJ2-1, with 9 bases that match TRBD1. After removal of 8 bases from V and 6 bases from J, the junction contained 8 bases not matched to a gene. The germline CDR1 and CDR2 sequences are MNHEY and SVGEGT. The CDR3 is made up of 14 amino acids. The DNA of the CDR3 is TGTGCCAGCTCGACGGGACAGGGCGTCAATGAGCAGTTCTGC. Protein: CASSTGQGVNEQFC.

J is TRBJ2-5 and V is TRBV20-1, with D perhaps matching TRBD1 (6 bases). The CDR3 is 15 residues long. Germline loops: CDR1 DFQATT, CDR2 SNEGSKA (reference sequence). V was trimmed by 2 bases and J by 0 bases, leaving 13 bases between them. The CDR3 bases are TGCAGTGCTAGACCAATGGACAGCGACCAAGAGACCCAGTACTTC. Translated: CSARPMDSDQETQYF.

This clonotype was seen only a few times. The chain is built from TRBV29-1 and TRBJ1-1; possibly TRBD1 for D (5 bases). CDR1 SQVTM and CDR2 ANQGSEA come from the germline V gene. The CDR3 runs to 15 residues. Trimming left V 4 bases short and J 5 bases short, with 20 bases between. The CDR3 DNA reads as TGCAGCGTTGCCCCGGCGAGGGGATTTGCTACTGAAGCTTTCTTT. It yields the protein CSVAPARGFATEAFF.

This clonotype was found a few times. The rearrangement links TRBV12-3 or TRBV12-4 to TRBJ1-3; TRBD1 agrees at 7 bases. The CDR3 is 18 residues long. Trimming took 4 bases from V and 0 from J; bases not matched to a gene: 12. CDR3 in amino acids: CASSWSRDRGFSGNTIYF. In DNA form, the CDR3 reads TGTGCCAGCAGTTGGTCCCGGGACAGAGGGTTCTCTGGAAACACCATATATTTT.

This chain links TRBV7-9 with TRBJ1-1; possible D gene TRBD1, 5 bases. Germline CDR1 SEHNR, CDR2 FQNEAQ (reference sequence). The CDR3 sequence is 14 residues long. Trimming left V 5 bases short and J 4 bases short, with 14 bases between. CDR3 amino acids: CASSLGSGRTEAFF. CDR3 DNA sequence: TGTGCCAGCAGCCTCGGTTCGGGACGCACTGAAGCTTTCTTT.

The chain uses TRBV12-3 or TRBV12-4 and TRBJ2-7; D perhaps matches TRBD1 (6 bases). This CDR3 is built from 18 residues. Trimming cost V 2 bases and J 2 bases, with 22 bases left between them. This chain's CDR3 is CASSLWQGTSSGPYEQYF. CDR3 sequence (DNA): TGTGCCAGCAGTTTATGGCAGGGGACCAGCTCCGGGCCCTACGAGCAGTACTTC.

This clonotype was detected only a few times. The chain has TRBV4-2 and TRBJ2-1; maybe TRBD1 (6 bases). Per the germline V gene, CDR1 is LGHNA and CDR2 is YNFKEQ. The V and J ends lost 4 bases and 1 base respectively, with 14 bases between them. This CDR3 comprises 16 residues. CDR3 in DNA: TGTGCCAGCAGCCCAAACACAGGGTCATCCTACAATGAGCAGTTCTTC. Its translation is CASSPNTGSSYNEQFF.

The V call is TRBV12-3 or TRBV12-4, the J call TRBJ2-1, with 8 positions matching TRBD1. This CDR3 contains 16 residues. The ends lost 7 bases at V and 7 bases at J; junction bases unmatched: 15. CDR3 nucleotide sequence: TGTGCCAGCACCATGACCGACAGGGGTATGGTGAATGAGCAGTTCTTC. This codes for CASTMTDRGMVNEQFF.

The rearrangement uses TRBV12-3 or TRBV12-4 and TRBJ2-1; D is possibly TRBD2 (5 bases). V was pared by 4 bases and J by 1 base, with 11 bases between. The CDR3 consists of 15 residues. CDR3 sequence: CASSYSSKSYNEQFF. In nucleotides, the CDR3 is TGTGCCAGCAGTTACTCTAGCAAGTCCTACAATGAGCAGTTCTTC.

This clonotype was seen a handful of times. V is TRBV12-3 or TRBV12-4 and J is TRBJ1-1; D unclear. Trimming took 4 bases from V and 1 from J, leaving 7 bases between them. The CDR3 loop spans 13 amino acids. The CDR3 DNA reads TGTGCCAGCAGTTCGGACTCGAACACTGAAGCTTTCTTT. This translates into CASSSDSNTEAFF.

In DNA, the CDR3 is TGTGCCAGCAGCGTGGGACAGGCGCCGGGGACCCAGTACTTC. It specifies CASSVGQAPGTQYF. The rearrangement uses TRBV7-9 and TRBJ2-5; 8 bases fit TRBD1. The germline gives CDR1 SEHNR, CDR2 FQNEAQ (reference sequence). The CDR3 spans 14 residues. Germline trimming cut 5 bases from V and 7 bases from J; bases unmatched to any gene: 9.

This clonotype was recorded a few times. The J gene is TRBJ2-7, the V gene TRBV20-1; D is perhaps TRBD2 (6 bases). This CDR3 region has 15 residues. Germline V gives CDR1 DFQATT, CDR2 SNEGSKA (reference sequence). V shed 6 bases and J shed 2 bases, with 20 bases lying between them. The chain's CDR3 is CSASQAGTGAYEQYF. DNA for the CDR3: TGCAGTGCATCGCAAGCCGGGACTGGGGCCTACGAGCAGTACTTC.

J is TRBJ2-7 and V is TRBV4-3; 12 bases agree with TRBD1. Trimming took 5 bases from V and 1 from J; bases not matched to a gene: 6. Per the germline V gene, CDR1 is LGHNA and CDR2 is YSLEER. This CDR3 has 16 amino acids. The CDR3 DNA is TGCGCCAGCAGCTCGGGACAGGGGGCTGTTTCCTACGAGCAGTACTTC. Translating gives CASSSGQGAVSYEQYF.

This clonotype was picked up a small number of times. The chain employs TRBV7-2 and TRBJ1-3, with D maybe TRBD1 (6 bases). Trimming shortened V by 4 bases and J by 2 bases, and 15 bases separated the two germline ends. The length of the CDR3 is 16 residues. Germline-derived CDR1 and CDR2 are SGHTA and FQGNSA. The DNA for the CDR3 is TGTGCCAGCAGCTCCCCATCAGGGGTCCCTGGAAACACCATATATTTT. Translating gives CASSSPSGVPGNTIYF.

In its sample, this clonotype was seen a few times. V usage is TRBV7-9 and J usage is TRBJ1-1; D might be TRBD1 (6 bases). Between the trimmed V and J ends, which lost 5 bases and 1 base, there was a span of 17 bases. Per germline, CDR1 SEHNR and CDR2 FQNEAQ (reference sequence). The CDR3 covers 16 residues. The CDR3, as DNA: TGTGCCAGCAGCCTGCTCCAGGGGCCAAAGAACACTGAAGCTTTCTTT. Translated, it gives CASSLLQGPKNTEAFF.

The gene calls are TRBV10-3 and TRBJ1-1; D remains unclear. The CDR3 runs to 13 residues. The germline gives CDR1 ENHRY, CDR2 SYGVKD. Trimming took off 2 bases at V and 5 bases at J, with 9 bases between the two ends. DNA for the CDR3: TGTGCCATCAGTGAGCGGACCGCTACTGAAGCTTTCTTT. Protein sequence: CAISERTATEAFF.

The chain has TRBV2 and TRBJ2-3; 7 nucleotides align to TRBD1. Germline V gives CDR1 SNHLY, CDR2 FYNNEI. This CDR3 is 14 amino acids long. J was trimmed by 4 bases and V by 4 bases; bases with no gene match: 5. This CDR3 reads CASSGQGAPDTQYF. DNA for the CDR3: TGTGCCAGCAGTGGACAGGGTGCCCCAGATACGCAGTATTTT.

This clonotype was observed a few times. The chain links TRBV4-2 to TRBJ1-1; tentative D call: TRBD1 (5 bases). This CDR3 has 13 residues. V was clipped by 4 bases and J by 5 bases, with 11 bases between them. CDR1 is LGHNA and CDR2 is YNFKEQ in the germline V gene. The CDR3 spells CASSLWQGTEAFF. DNA of the CDR3: TGTGCCAGCAGCCTTTGGCAGGGAACTGAAGCTTTCTTT.

This clonotype has just a few counts. The chain couples TRBV12-3 or TRBV12-4 to TRBJ2-3; D unclear. The V end was cut by 5 bases, the J end by 4 bases, with 10 bases between. This CDR3 spans 13 amino acids. CDR3 residues: CASSLAVPDTQYF. The CDR3 bases are TGTGCCAGCAGTCTGGCCGTCCCAGATACGCAGTATTTT.

Only a few counts were recorded for this clonotype. This chain joins TRBV12-3 or TRBV12-4 and TRBJ1-1; D might be TRBD1 (6 bases). The CDR3 runs 12 residues. V lost 5 bases and J lost 8, with 12 bases in between. CDR3 nucleotide sequence: TGTGCCAGCAGTCCCGACAGGAGCGAAGCTTTCTTT. Translation gives CASSPDRSEAFF.

This clonotype came up a few times. The rearrangement uses TRBV20-1 and TRBJ2-1; D possibly matches TRBD1 or TRBD2 (6 bases each). Germline V CDR1 and CDR2: DFQATT, SNEGSKA (reference sequence). The V gene lost 0 bases and the J gene lost 6 bases, with 15 bases spanning the gap. The CDR3 runs to 15 residues. In nucleotides, the CDR3 is TGCAGTGCTAGAGATGGGCGCGGAGGGGGCAATGAGCAGTTCTTC. It encodes CSARDGRGGGNEQFF.

Worth noting for this clonotype: At one boundary the junction diverges from the germline segment, which might be a read error. This sequence joins TRBV5-6 and TRBJ2-5; D is undetermined. The CDR3 loop spans 14 amino acids. The germline gives CDR1 SGHDT, CDR2 YYEEEE. Here the CDR3 reads CASSLVGVQETEYF. CDR3 in DNA: TGTGCCAGCAGCTTGGTAGGAGTCCAAGAGACCGAGTACTTC.

V is TRBV5-1 and J is TRBJ2-3, with TRBD2 matching 8 bases. Per the germline V gene, CDR1 is SGHRS and CDR2 is YFSETQ. Trimming took 2 bases from V and 2 from J; bases not matched to a gene: 4. CDR3 length: 15 residues. The CDR3 reads CASSFTSGNTDTQYF. The CDR3 nucleotides are TGCGCCAGCAGCTTTACTAGCGGCAACACAGATACGCAGTATTTT.

V and J are TRBV28 and TRBJ1-5, with 9 positions matching TRBD1. J lost 0 bases, V lost 6 bases, and 9 bases had no gene match. Germline values: CDR1 MDHEN, CDR2 SYDVKM. This CDR3 is built from 17 residues. This chain's CDR3 is CASRPPGQGYSNQPQHF. The CDR3, as DNA: TGTGCCAGCAGACCTCCGGGACAGGGATATAGCAATCAGCCCCAGCATTTT.

This rearrangement joins TRBV6-1 to TRBJ2-6; TRBD2 aligns across 9 bases. The CDR3 consists of 20 residues. With V trimmed by 6 bases and J by 0 bases, 15 bases remained unmatched. Germline V CDR1 and CDR2: MNHNS, SASEGT. The CDR3 loop is CASRETSGDPRGSGANVLTF. The CDR3 DNA is TGTGCCAGCAGGGAGACTAGCGGAGACCCTAGGGGCTCTGGGGCCAACGTCCTGACTTTC.

This clonotype occurred a few times. This chain joins TRBV20-1 and TRBJ2-3; 12 bases are shared with TRBD2. Trimming cost V 3 bases and J 1 base; bases outside gene matches: 11. Germline values: CDR1 DFQATT, CDR2 SNEGSKA (reference sequence). This CDR3 spans 18 amino acids. The CDR3 spells CSASSASGGAYGTDTQYF. CDR3 nucleotide sequence: TGCAGTGCTAGTTCGGCTAGCGGGGGGGCATATGGCACAGATACGCAGTATTTT.

The rearrangement links TRBV20-1 to TRBJ2-7; possibly TRBD1 or TRBD2 for D (7 bases each). The ends were cut back, 3 bases at V and 2 bases at J, with 11 bases in the middle. In germline, CDR1 is DFQATT, CDR2 SNEGSKA (reference sequence). CDR3 length equals 13 residues. The CDR3 nucleotides are TGCAGTGCTAGCGCAGGGGGGGCCTACGAGCAGTACTTC. Its translation is CSASAGGAYEQYF.

The chain joins TRBV20-1 to TRBJ2-4; D possibly uses TRBD1 or TRBD2 (5 bases each). With 2 bases removed from V and 5 bases from J, the gap between germline ends came to 10 bases. Germline assignment: CDR1 DFQATT and CDR2 SNEGSKA (reference sequence). The CDR3 runs 13 residues. CDR3 loop: CSARPGTQNIQYF. CDR3 DNA sequence: TGCAGTGCTAGACCCGGGACCCAAAACATTCAGTACTTC.

In this sample, this clonotype turned up a few times. The gene calls are TRBV6-1 and TRBJ2-6; no firm D call. V lost 5 bases, J lost 0 bases, and 8 bases lay in between. The CDR3 is 15 residues long. The germline gives CDR1 MNHNS, CDR2 SASEGT. CDR3 sequence: CASSRLSSGANVLTF. The CDR3 bases are TGTGCCAGCAGTCGGTTGAGCTCTGGGGCCAACGTCCTGACTTTC.

The chain combines TRBV5-1 with TRBJ2-7; no clear D. The V end was cut by 0 bases, the J end by 9 bases, with 10 bases between. Germline CDR1 reads SGHRS; CDR2 reads YFSETQ. The CDR3 is made up of 12 amino acids. For the CDR3, the DNA is TGCGCCAGCAGCTTGGATTTCACCACGCAGTACTTC. This sequence encodes CASSLDFTTQYF.

This clonotype was detected a few times. The rearrangement links TRBV28 to TRBJ2-3; a possible D gene is TRBD1 (6 bases). The CDR3 runs 15 residues. Germline CDR1 and CDR2: MDHEN and SYDVKM. Trimming took 2 bases from V and 5 from J, leaving 14 bases between them. In nucleotides, the CDR3 is TGTGCCAGCAGTTTAGGGGGCCTAGGGCAAGATACGCAGTATTTT. It yields the protein CASSLGGLGQDTQYF.